The rows below give T cell receptor beta chains drawn from one sample of a study of cytomegalovirus exposure and HLA in healthy donors. The data were produced by immunoSEQ multiplex PCR, yet TCRdb's version contains in-frame clones alone and is incomplete. The repertoire includes around 350,000 clones, 86% of them detected once, and 0.8% to 0.85% sits in the top ten. Material: PBMCs. These receptors were taken from a woman between 18 and 29 years old in good health and CMV-seronegative. Both conserved end residues are part of each CDR3. The D gene is left open where the match is weak. The size entry is marked missing in some rows and otherwise reads once, few, many or a size class.

DNA	CDR3	V	J	D	size
TGTGCCACCAGCAGACCGTCGGGAGGGGACTACTACGAGCAGTACTTC	CATSRPSGGDYYEQYF	TRBV15	TRBJ2-7	TRBD2	.
TGTGCCAGCAGTTCTCAGACCCAGTACTTC	CASSSQTQYF	TRBV28	TRBJ2-5	.	.
TGTGCCAGCAGCTCTTTAGGCGGGGGAGCATTCTATGGCTACACCTTC	CASSSLGGGAFYGYTF	TRBV7-2	TRBJ1-2	.	.
TGTGCCAGACGAGGGCGCGGCCCTGAAGAGACCCAGTACTTC	CARRGRGPEETQYF	TRBV2	TRBJ2-5	.	.
TGTGCCAGCAGTGATCTTACTAGCGGGAGATTCACCGGGGAGCTGTTTTTT	CASSDLTSGRFTGELFF	TRBV6-1	TRBJ2-2	TRBD2	.
TGCAGCGCAAGGACTAGCCGCTACGAGCAGTACTTC	CSARTSRYEQYF	TRBV29-1	TRBJ2-7	TRBD2	.
TGTGCCAGCAGTTTATCCGGGTACCTCTCCTACGAGCAGTACTTC	CASSLSGYLSYEQYF	TRBV28	TRBJ2-7	.	.
TGTGCCAGCAGCTTAGGGGGAGGGAGCACAGATACGCAGTATTTT	CASSLGGGSTDTQYF	TRBV27	TRBJ2-3	.	.
TGTGCCAGCAGACGGACAGGGGGCACCACCGGGGAGCTGTTTTTT	CASRRTGGTTGELFF	TRBV2	TRBJ2-2	TRBD1	.
TGTGCCAGCACCCTGAGGGGGGGCGCTGGAAACACCATATATTTT	CASTLRGGAGNTIYF	TRBV5-6	TRBJ1-3	.	.
TGTGCCAGCACCCCGGACAGGGGCTCCTACAATGAGCAGTTCTTC	CASTPDRGSYNEQFF	TRBV27	TRBJ2-1	TRBD1	.
TGTGCCAGCAGCCGCCTAAGTGGAGGGTCCGGGGAGCTGTTTTTT	CASSRLSGGSGELFF	TRBV14	TRBJ2-2	.	.
TGTGCCAGCAGCTTTACAGGGTCCGGGGAGCTGTTTTTT	CASSFTGSGELFF	TRBV5-5	TRBJ2-2	.	.
TGCGCCAGCAGCTTGACCTCACTCTCTGGGGCCAACGTCCTGACTTTC	CASSLTSLSGANVLTF	TRBV5-1	TRBJ2-6	.	.
TGTGCCAGCTCCCGAGGGAGCATTCAGTACTTC	CASSRGSIQYF	TRBV6-5	TRBJ2-4	.	.
TGTGCCAGCCGGCCTGTGACAGGGGGCGTTAGAGATACGCAGTATTTT	CASRPVTGGVRDTQYF	TRBV28	TRBJ2-3	TRBD1	.
TGTGCCAGCAGCTTAGCAAGGGGCCATAAGCCCCAGCATTTT	CASSLARGHKPQHF	TRBV7-8	TRBJ1-5	.	.
TGTGCCAGCAGACCAGGGTTCCACTATGGCTACACCTTC	CASRPGFHYGYTF	TRBV19	TRBJ1-2	.	.
TGCGCCAGCAGCCGCCGGGACATGGGGTTTGTAACCGGGGAGCTGTTTTTT	CASSRRDMGFVTGELFF	TRBV4-1	TRBJ2-2	.	.
TGCGCCAGCAGTGAGTCGAGGACTAGCGGGAGCTACAATGAGCAGTTCTTC	CASSESRTSGSYNEQFF	TRBV10-1	TRBJ2-1	TRBD2	.
TGCGCCAGCAGCCCCCAGGCAGGTTCGAATCAGCCCCAGCATTTT	CASSPQAGSNQPQHF	TRBV5-1	TRBJ1-5	.	.
TGTGCCAGCAGTTACTCGCTCGGGAGCAGAAGCGAGCAGTACTTC	CASSYSLGSRSEQYF	TRBV6-5	TRBJ2-7	.	.
TGTGCCAGCAGCTTAGTGTCTCCTAACTACGAGCAGTACTTC	CASSLVSPNYEQYF	TRBV7-9	TRBJ2-7	.	.
TGTGCCAGCAGCCACCCCGGACTAGCGGGCGACACCGGGGAGCTGTTTTTT	CASSHPGLAGDTGELFF	TRBV16	TRBJ2-2	TRBD2	.
TGTGCCAGCAGTGAAGGAAGGGGGCGAGCCTATGGCTACACCTTC	CASSEGRGRAYGYTF	TRBV6-1	TRBJ1-2	TRBD1	.
TGTGCCAGCAGATCACAGGGCCATAGCAATCAGCCCCAGCATTTT	CASRSQGHSNQPQHF	TRBV6-6	TRBJ1-5	.	few
TGTGCCACCAGCAGAGAGCATATCCGTCCGGTGGCCAAAAACATTCAGTACTTC	CATSREHIRPVAKNIQYF	TRBV15	TRBJ2-4	.	.
TGTGCCAGCAGCCTCGCCGTTGGAGGGCCCGGCGCCCTAAATGAGCAGTTCTTC	CASSLAVGGPGALNEQFF	TRBV5-4	TRBJ2-1	.	.
TGTGCCAGCAGCTTAGGGGCGTTCTGGCAGCCCCAGCATTTT	CASSLGAFWQPQHF	TRBV7-9	TRBJ1-5	.	.
TGTGCCAGCAGTTTTGGCCTAGCGGGGGGGCGATGGACCGGGGAGCTGTTTTTT	CASSFGLAGGRWTGELFF	TRBV28	TRBJ2-2	TRBD2	.
TGTGCCAGCAGTCCCTTAGGGGGGGGCTGGTACGAGCAGTACTTC	CASSPLGGGWYEQYF	TRBV28	TRBJ2-7	.	.
TGTGCCAGCAGCGCCGACAGGGGCGACACCGGGGAGCTGTTTTTT	CASSADRGDTGELFF	TRBV9	TRBJ2-2	TRBD1	.
TGTGCCAGCAGCCGCGGGACAGGGAGCAATGAGCAGTTCTTC	CASSRGTGSNEQFF	TRBV4-2	TRBJ2-1	TRBD1	.
TGTACTAGCAGGCTAGCGGGGGGGACAGATACGCAGTATTTT	CTSRLAGGTDTQYF	TRBV27	TRBJ2-3	TRBD2	.
TGTGCCAGCATTAAGAGGGCTAGCGGGAGAACTGAGCAGTTCTTC	CASIKRASGRTEQFF	TRBV9	TRBJ2-1	TRBD2	.
TGCGCCAGCAGCGGGACCGGGACAGGGATTCTCAACGAGCAGTACTTC	CASSGTGTGILNEQYF	TRBV5-1	TRBJ2-7	TRBD1	.
TGTGCCAGCAGTGAGGACAGGGGAAATTCTGGCTACACCTTC	CASSEDRGNSGYTF	TRBV25-1	TRBJ1-2	TRBD1	.
TGTGCCAGCACTGGCCGCCGTCCAGACAGATATCCCTCTTCCAATACGCAGTATTTT	CASTGRRPDRYPSSNTQYF	TRBV2	TRBJ2-3	.	once
TGTGCCAGCAGTTTTTATGGGCGGGACACCCAGTACTTC	CASSFYGRDTQYF	TRBV7-8	TRBJ2-5	.	.
TGTGCCAGCAGTCCGGGACTTGGGGCTTACGAGCAGTACTTC	CASSPGLGAYEQYF	TRBV6-5	TRBJ2-7	.	.
TGTGCCAGCAGCTTTGGCGGTGGTGGCTATGGCTACACCTTC	CASSFGGGGYGYTF	TRBV5-4	TRBJ1-2	.	.
TGTGCCAGTAGTATTTCGGCCACTATGAACACTGAAGCTTTCTTT	CASSISATMNTEAFF	TRBV19	TRBJ1-1	.	.
TGTGCCAGTAGTCCACAGGCGAACACTGAAGCTTTCTTT	CASSPQANTEAFF	TRBV19	TRBJ1-1	.	many
TGTGCCAGCAGTTTCGCTCGGGTAACCCTACGGGAGCAGTACTTC	CASSFARVTLREQYF	TRBV28	TRBJ2-7	.	.